This record concerns one T cell receptor (beta chain) sequence. Antigen specificity is unknown. This specimen belongs to a study of cytomegalovirus exposure and HLA in healthy donors. General study findings and limits: In an earlier analysis, most TCR beta V segments were productive about 87% or about 30% of the time. An assumption of roughly uniform sequencing depth across donors underlay the presence/absence analyses. Among donors in an Asian-associated ancestry cluster, a later analysis reportedly found fewer N-insertions than the roughly 700-donor mean. In most subjects, TCR beta sequences reportedly gave accurate predictions of HLA-A and HLA-B alleles.

The primer mix had 60 Vbeta and 13 Jbeta primers. Some clones are missing from TCRdb's copy, which holds only in-frame ones; the method was immunoSEQ multiplex PCR. The table includes nearly 95,000 clones, 7.6% detected once. Source material: PBMCs. The origin of this receptor is a man between 50 and 59 years old in good health and CMV-seronegative.

Here the CDR3 reads CASSLDSGQTPTRQYF. CDR3 DNA sequence: TGTGCCAGCAGTTTAGATTCGGGACAGACCCCTACGAGGCAGTACTTC. The V call is TRBV28, the J call TRBJ2-7; 7 nucleotides agree with TRBD1. The CDR3 sequence is 16 residues long. Germline CDR1 and CDR2: MDHEN and SYDVKM. V was clipped by 2 bases and J by 9 bases; unmatched bases: 16.